This record looks at one TCR beta chain sequence and its context. What it recognizes is unknown. The trim removed 2 bases at V and 4 bases at J, leaving 0 bases unmatched. The CDR3 has 13 amino acids. Germline CDR1 reads MGHRA; CDR2 reads YSYEKL. The sample comes from a study of cytomegalovirus exposure and HLA in healthy donors. Regarding the study as a whole: A prior analysis recorded that most TCR beta V segments were productive about 90% or about 30% of the time.

Nominally healthy donors were sampled, though unrecorded immune exposures were likely. Use of 60 Vbeta and 13 Jbeta primers characterized the PCR. Sequencing was performed with immunoSEQ multiplex PCR; in TCRdb, only in-frame clones are kept and a portion is missing. The sample includes 90,000 to 150,000 clones, around 76% of them seen just once. The chain has TRBV4-1 and TRBJ2-5; 8 bases line up with TRBD1. The clonotype was recovered from a middle-aged woman in good health and CMV-seropositive. The sequenced sample was PBMCs. The DNA of the CDR3 is TGCGCCAGCAGCCAAACAGGGGGAGAGACCCAGTACTTC. This codes for CASSQTGGETQYF.